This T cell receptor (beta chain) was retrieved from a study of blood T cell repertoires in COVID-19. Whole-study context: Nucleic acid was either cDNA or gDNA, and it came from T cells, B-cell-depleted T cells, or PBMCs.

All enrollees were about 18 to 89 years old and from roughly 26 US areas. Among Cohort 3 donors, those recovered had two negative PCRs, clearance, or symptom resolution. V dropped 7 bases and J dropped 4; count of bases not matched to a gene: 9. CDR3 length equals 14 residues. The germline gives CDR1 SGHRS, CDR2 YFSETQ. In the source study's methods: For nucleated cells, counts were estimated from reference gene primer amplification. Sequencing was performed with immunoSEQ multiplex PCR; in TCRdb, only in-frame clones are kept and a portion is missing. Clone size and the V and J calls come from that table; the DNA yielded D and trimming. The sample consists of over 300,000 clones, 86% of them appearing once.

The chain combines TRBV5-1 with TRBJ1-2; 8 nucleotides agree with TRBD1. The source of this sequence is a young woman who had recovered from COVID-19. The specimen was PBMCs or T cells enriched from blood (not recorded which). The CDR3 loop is CASGDGQGIYGYTF. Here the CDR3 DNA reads TGCGCCAGCGGGGATGGACAGGGTATCTATGGCTACACCTTC.